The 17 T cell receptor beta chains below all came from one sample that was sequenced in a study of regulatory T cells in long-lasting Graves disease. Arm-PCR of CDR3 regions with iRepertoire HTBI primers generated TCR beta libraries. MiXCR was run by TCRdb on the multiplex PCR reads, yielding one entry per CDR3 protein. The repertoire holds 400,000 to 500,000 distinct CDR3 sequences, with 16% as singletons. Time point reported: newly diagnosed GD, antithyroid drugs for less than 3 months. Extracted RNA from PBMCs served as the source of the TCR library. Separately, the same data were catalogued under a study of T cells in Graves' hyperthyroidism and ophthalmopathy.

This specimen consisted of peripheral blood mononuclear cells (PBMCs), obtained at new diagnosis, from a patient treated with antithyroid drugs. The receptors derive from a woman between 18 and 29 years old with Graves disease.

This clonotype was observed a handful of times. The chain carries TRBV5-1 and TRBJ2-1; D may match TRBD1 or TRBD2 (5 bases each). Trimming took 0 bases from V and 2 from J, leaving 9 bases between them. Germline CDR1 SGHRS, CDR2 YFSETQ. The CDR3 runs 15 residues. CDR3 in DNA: TGCGCCAGCAGCTTGGAGGGGACGGCCTACAATGAGCAGTTCTTC. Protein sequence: CASSLEGTAYNEQFF.

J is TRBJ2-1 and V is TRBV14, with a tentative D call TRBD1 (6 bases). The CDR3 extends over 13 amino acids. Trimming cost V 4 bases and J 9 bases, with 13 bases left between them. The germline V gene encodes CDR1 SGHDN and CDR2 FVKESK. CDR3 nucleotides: TGTGCCAGCAGCCCAACAGGGTCGGGTGAGCAGTTCTTC. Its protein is CASSPTGSGEQFF.

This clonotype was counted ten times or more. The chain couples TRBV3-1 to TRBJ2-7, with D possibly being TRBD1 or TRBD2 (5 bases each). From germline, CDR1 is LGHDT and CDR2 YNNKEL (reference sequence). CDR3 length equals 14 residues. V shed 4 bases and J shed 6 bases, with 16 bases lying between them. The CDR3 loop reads CASSLRGRSSEQYF. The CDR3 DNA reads TGTGCCAGCAGCCTCCGGGGCAGGAGTTCCGAGCAGTACTTC.

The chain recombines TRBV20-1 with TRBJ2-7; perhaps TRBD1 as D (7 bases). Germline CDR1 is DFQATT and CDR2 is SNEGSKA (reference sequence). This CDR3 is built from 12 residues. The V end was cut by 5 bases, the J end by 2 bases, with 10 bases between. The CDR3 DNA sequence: TGCAGTGCTGCGGGACAGCCCTACGAGCAGTACTTC. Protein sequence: CSAAGQPYEQYF.

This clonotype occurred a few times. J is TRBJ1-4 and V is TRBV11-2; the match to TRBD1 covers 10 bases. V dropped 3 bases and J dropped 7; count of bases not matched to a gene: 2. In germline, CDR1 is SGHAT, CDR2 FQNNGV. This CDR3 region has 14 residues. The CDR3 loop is CASSLGQGFEKLFF. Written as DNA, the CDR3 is TGTGCCAGCAGCTTGGGACAGGGGTTTGAAAAACTGTTTTTT. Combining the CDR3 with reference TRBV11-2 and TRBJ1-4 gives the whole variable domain EAGVAQSPRYKIIEKRQSVAFWCNPISGHATLYWYQQILGQGPKLLIQFQNNGVVDDSQLPKDRFSAERLKGVDSTLKIQPAKLEDSAVYLCASSLGQGFEKLFFGSGTQLSVL.

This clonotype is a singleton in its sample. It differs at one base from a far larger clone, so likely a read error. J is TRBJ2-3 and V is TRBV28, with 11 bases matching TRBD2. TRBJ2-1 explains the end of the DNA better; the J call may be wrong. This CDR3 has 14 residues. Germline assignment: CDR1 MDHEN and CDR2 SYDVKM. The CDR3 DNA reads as TGTGCCAACGTAAGACTAGCGGGAATGGGGGAGCAGTTCTTC. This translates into CANVRLAGMGEQFF.

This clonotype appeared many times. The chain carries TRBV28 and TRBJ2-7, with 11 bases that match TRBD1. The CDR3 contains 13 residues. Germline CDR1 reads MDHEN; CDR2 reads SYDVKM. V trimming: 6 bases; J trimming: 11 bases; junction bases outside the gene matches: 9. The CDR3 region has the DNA TGTGCCAGCAGCCGGGACAGGGGGGAAAGAAAGTACTTC. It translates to CASSRDRGERKYF.

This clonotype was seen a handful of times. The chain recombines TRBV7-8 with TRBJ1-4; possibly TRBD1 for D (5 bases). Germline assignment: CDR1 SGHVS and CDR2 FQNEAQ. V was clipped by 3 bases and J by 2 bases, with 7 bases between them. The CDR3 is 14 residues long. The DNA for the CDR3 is TGTGCCAGCAGCTTCAGGGAGACTAATGAAAAACTGTTTTTT. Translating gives CASSFRETNEKLFF. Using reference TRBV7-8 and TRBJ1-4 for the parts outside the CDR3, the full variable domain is GAGVSQSPRYKVAKRGQDVALRCDPISGHVSLFWYQQALGQGPEFLTYFQNEAQLDKSGLPSDRFFAERPEGSVSTLKIQRTQQEDSAVYLCASSFRETNEKLFFGSGTQLSVL.

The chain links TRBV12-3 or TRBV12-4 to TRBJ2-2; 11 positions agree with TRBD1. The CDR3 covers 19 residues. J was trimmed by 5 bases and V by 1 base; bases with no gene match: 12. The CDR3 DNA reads TGTGCCAGCAGTTTAGAAGGGTATTCGGGACAGGGGGTTACCGGGGAGCTGTTTTTT. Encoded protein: CASSLEGYSGQGVTGELFF.

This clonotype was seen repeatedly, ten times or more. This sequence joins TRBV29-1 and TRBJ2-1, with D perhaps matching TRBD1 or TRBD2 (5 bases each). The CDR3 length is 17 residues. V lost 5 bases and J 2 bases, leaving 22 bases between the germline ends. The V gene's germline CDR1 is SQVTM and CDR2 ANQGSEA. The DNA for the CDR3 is TGCAGCGTTAGGAGTACCACTTTTGGGGACGCCTACAATGAGCAGTTCTTC. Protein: CSVRSTTFGDAYNEQFF.

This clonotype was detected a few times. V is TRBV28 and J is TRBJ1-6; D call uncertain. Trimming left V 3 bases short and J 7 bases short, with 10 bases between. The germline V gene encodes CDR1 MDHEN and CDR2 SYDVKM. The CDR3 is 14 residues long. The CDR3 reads CASSFTRSNSPLHF. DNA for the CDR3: TGTGCCAGCAGTTTTACGCGGTCCAATTCACCCCTCCACTTT. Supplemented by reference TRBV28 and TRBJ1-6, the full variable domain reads DVKVTQSSRYLVKRTGEKVFLECVQDMDHENMFWYRQDPGLGLRLIYFSYDVKMKEKGDIPEGYSVSREKKERFSLILESASTNQTSMYLCASSFTRSNSPLHFGNGTRLTVT.

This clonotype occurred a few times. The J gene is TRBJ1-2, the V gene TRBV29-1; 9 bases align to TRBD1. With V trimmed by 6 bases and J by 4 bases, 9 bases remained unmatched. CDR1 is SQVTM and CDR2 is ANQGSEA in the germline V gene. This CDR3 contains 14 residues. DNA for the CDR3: TGCAGCGTGTCCCCTCCGACAGGGGGCTATGGCTACACCTTC. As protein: CSVSPPTGGYGYTF.

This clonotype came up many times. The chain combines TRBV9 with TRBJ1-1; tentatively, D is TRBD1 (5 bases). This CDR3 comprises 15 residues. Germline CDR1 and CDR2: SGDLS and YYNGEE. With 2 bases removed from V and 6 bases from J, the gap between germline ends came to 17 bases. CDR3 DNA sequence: TGTGCCAGCAGCGTTACAGGAGAAGGGTACTCTGAAGCTTTCTTT. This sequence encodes CASSVTGEGYSEAFF.

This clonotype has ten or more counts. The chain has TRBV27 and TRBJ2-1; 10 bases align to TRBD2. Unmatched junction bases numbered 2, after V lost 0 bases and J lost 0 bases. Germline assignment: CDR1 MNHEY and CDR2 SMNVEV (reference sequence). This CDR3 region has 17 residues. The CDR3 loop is CASSLSSGGSSYNEQFF. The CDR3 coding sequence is TGTGCCAGCAGTTTATCTAGCGGGGGGAGCTCCTACAATGAGCAGTTCTTC.

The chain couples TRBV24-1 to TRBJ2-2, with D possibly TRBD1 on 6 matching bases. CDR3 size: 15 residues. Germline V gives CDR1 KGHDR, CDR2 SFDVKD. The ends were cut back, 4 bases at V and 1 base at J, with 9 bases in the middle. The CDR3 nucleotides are TGTGCCACCAGTGACTACAGGGAGAACACCGGGGAGCTGTTTTTT. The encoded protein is CATSDYRENTGELFF.

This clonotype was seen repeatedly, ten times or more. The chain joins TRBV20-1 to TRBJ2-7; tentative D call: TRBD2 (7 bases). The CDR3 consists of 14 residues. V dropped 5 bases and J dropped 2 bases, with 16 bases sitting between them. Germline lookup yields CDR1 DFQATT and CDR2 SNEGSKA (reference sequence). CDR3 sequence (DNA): TGCAGTGCTGGGGGGGGCGGGCCCACCTACGAGCAGTACTTC. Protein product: CSAGGGGPTYEQYF.

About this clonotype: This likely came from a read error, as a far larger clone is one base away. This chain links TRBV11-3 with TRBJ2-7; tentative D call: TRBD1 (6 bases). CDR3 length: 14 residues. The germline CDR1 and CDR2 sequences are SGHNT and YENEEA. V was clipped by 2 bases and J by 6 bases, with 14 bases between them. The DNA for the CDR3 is TGTGCCAGCAGCTTATCCGGGGACACTTGCGAGCAGTACTTC. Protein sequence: CASSLSGDTCEQYF.